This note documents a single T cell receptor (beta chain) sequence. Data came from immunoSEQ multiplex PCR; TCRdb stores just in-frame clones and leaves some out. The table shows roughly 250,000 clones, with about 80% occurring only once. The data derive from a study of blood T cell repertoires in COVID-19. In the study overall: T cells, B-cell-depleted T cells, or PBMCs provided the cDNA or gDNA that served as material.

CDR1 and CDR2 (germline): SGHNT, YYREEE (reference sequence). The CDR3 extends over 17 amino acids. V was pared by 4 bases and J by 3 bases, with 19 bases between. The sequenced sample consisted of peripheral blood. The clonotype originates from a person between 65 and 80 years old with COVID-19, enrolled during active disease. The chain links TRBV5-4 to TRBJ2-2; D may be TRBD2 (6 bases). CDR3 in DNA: TGTGCCAGCAGCCCAAGTACGGGACTGGCTTACACCGGGGAGCTGTTTTTT. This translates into CASSPSTGLAYTGELFF.